This TCR beta chain came from a study of neurological immune-mediated disorders. cDNA was made by 5'RACE with 10-nucleotide random UMIs. TCRdb used MiXCR to reprocess the 5' RACE reads, holding one entry per CDR3 protein. This table holds some 16,000 distinct CDR3 sequences, roughly 14% found once. This CDR3 has 18 residues. V dropped 1 base and J dropped 4 bases, with 21 bases sitting between them. Germline V gene data show CDR1 as SEHNR and CDR2 as FQNEAQ (reference sequence). This clonotype has at least ten counts. Material: PBMCs. This chain uses TRBV7-9 with TRBJ2-3; D is possibly TRBD2 (6 bases). The sequence came from a man aged 55 to 70 with HTLV-1-associated myelopathy (HAM/TSP). In nucleotides, the CDR3 is TGTGCCAGCAGCTTAGGAGGGCGGGGAAGGGTTAACGCAGATACGCAGTATTTT. Its translation is CASSLGGRGRVNADTQYF.